This entry features one TCR beta chain sequence. Antigen: not known. The template used for profiling TCR beta VDJ and CDR3 was genomic DNA. From the reads, TCRdb called clonotypes with MiXCR, one entry per CDR3 protein. The data show roughly 130,000 distinct CDR3 sequences, with more than 40% seen just once and 2% to 3% held by the top ten. This entry is derived from a study of CD8+CD57+ T cells in acquired aplastic anemia. In the study overall: Recorded DNA amounts for sorted CD4+ and CD8+ cells had an average of approximately 3 ug. Broader study findings: Some 30 was the count of CD8+ CDR3 sequences that patients shared with controls.

The CDR3 loop spans 14 amino acids. V was cut by 1 base and J by 1 base, with 5 bases left in between. Germline V gene sequence: CDR1 LNHNV, CDR2 YYDKDF (reference sequence). Sequencing was performed on sorted CD4+, CD8+, or CD8+CD57+ T cells (not recorded which) from PBMCs. V usage is TRBV15 and J usage is TRBJ1-5; a possible D gene is TRBD1 (5 bases). The TCR comes from a human donor in good health, serving as a control. The CDR3 sequence is CATSRGGSNQPQHF. Here the CDR3 DNA reads TGTGCCACCAGCAGAGGGGGGAGCAATCAGCCCCAGCATTTT.